This section outlines one T cell receptor (beta chain) sequence together with its context. An end of the junction does not agree with germline; a read error may underlie this. This record belongs to a study of blood T cells in healthy people across ages. A second PCR of roughly 7 to 11 cycles used a sample-barcoded 5' primer and a J-beta primer mix. MiXCR, run by TCRdb on the 5' RACE reads, gives a single entry per CDR3 protein. The sample has about 1.6 million distinct CDR3 sequences; about 35% are singletons. This CDR3 is 15 amino acids long. The V gene's germline CDR1 is SGHRS and CDR2 YFSETQ. Sequencing was done on a sample of blood. The V and J genes are TRBV5-1 and TRBJ1-1; D might be TRBD1 (5 bases). This sequence was found in a woman in her twenties or thirties in good health. In DNA, the CDR3 is TGCACCAGCAGCTTAGAGAGGGGTTCTAACACTGAAGCTTTCTTT. Translating it yields CTSSLERGSNTEAFF.